This is a list of T cell receptor beta chains from one sample in a study of T cells in pancreatic ductal adenocarcinoma. Here immunoSEQ multiplex PCR was the method, and the copy in TCRdb shows in-frame clones only, minus some. This sample has approximately 97,000 clones, with 90% to 95% found just once. Sequencing used PBMCs. These receptors came from a human donor with pancreatic ductal adenocarcinoma. Each CDR3 is given with its conserved first and last residue. A D gene is named only where the DNA matches it firmly. Expanded clones are given a class, and other clones once, few, many or no size at all.

>.|TRBJ1-4|TRBV29-1|TRBD1
TGCAGCGTTGGGGGACAGAATGAAAAACTGTTTTTT
CSVGGQNEKLFF
>.|TRBJ2-2|TRBV5-6|TRBD1
TGTGCCAGCAGCCCCGGGACAGGGAACCGGGAGCTGTTTTTT
CASSPGTGNRELFF
>.|TRBJ2-7|TRBV11-2|TRBD2
TGTGCCAGCAGCGGGCCGGGAGGAGGTGCCGAGCAGTACTTC
CASSGPGGGAEQYF
>.|TRBJ2-7|TRBV6-1|.
TGTGCCAGCAGGAGGGCCGAGCAGTACTTC
CASRRAEQYF
>.|TRBJ2-1|TRBV5-1|.
TGCGCCAGCGTGGGCCTAAGCAATGAGCAGTTCTTC
CASVGLSNEQFF
>.|TRBJ2-3|TRBV5-8|.
TGTGCCAGCAAGCGGACCCTAGCGCATACGCAGTATTTT
CASKRTLAHTQYF
>once|TRBJ2-5|TRBV7-6|.
TGTGCCAGCAGCCGTCCTCGGTCGACCCAGTACTTC
CASSRPRSTQYF
>.|TRBJ2-5|TRBV2|.
TGTGCCAGCGAACCCATCGGGTACCAAGAGACCCAGTACTTC
CASEPIGYQETQYF
>.|TRBJ1-3|TRBV5-1|.
TGCGCCAGCAGCTTCGACGGGGACTCTGGAAACACCATATATTTT
CASSFDGDSGNTIYF
>.|TRBJ2-3|TRBV5-4|TRBD2
TGTGCCAGCAGCCGACGACTAGCGGGAGTGTCAGATACGCAGTATTTT
CASSRRLAGVSDTQYF
>.|TRBJ2-4|TRBV28|.
TGTGCCAGCCGTAAGAGACTAGCCAAAAACATTCAGTACTTC
CASRKRLAKNIQYF
>.|TRBJ2-7|TRBV7-2|.
TGTGCCAGCAGCTTAGAAGTACACAACTACGAGCAGTACTTC
CASSLEVHNYEQYF
>.|TRBJ2-1|TRBV9|TRBD2
TGTGCCAGCAGCTTCCGGACTAGCCGGAGCTCCTACAATGAGCAGTTCTTC
CASSFRTSRSSYNEQFF
>.|TRBJ2-5|TRBV10-3|.
TGTGCCATCTCGGCGGAAGAGACCCAGTACTTC
CAISAEETQYF
>.|TRBJ2-3|TRBV18|TRBD2
TGTGCCAGCTCTCCAAACATCTTGAGGGAGGGCCGCCCTACGCAGTATTTT
CASSPNILREGRPTQYF
>.|TRBJ2-1|TRBV7-6|TRBD2
TGTGCCAGCAGCTTGGAAACTAGCGGGAGGGGAGCGCAGTTCTTC
CASSLETSGRGAQFF
>.|TRBJ2-6|TRBV30|.
TGTGCCTGGGACCGGGGTGCGGGGGCCAACGTCCTGACTTTC
CAWDRGAGANVLTF
>.|TRBJ2-7|TRBV27|TRBD2
TGTGCCAGCAGTTTATGGGCGGCGGGAGTCCAAGGAGAGCAGTACTTC
CASSLWAAGVQGEQYF
>once|TRBJ1-1|TRBV20-1|.
TGCACCCCCAGGGAACACACTGAAGCTTTCTTT
CTPREHTEAFF
>.|TRBJ2-2|TRBV7-6|TRBD2
TGTGCCAGCAGCGGGGGGACTAGCGGGAACACCGGGGAGCTGTTTTTT
CASSGGTSGNTGELFF
>.|TRBJ2-7|TRBV28|.
TGTGCCAGCAGTTTTATGGGGCAACTTACCTACGAGCAGTACTTC
CASSFMGQLTYEQYF
>.|TRBJ2-7|TRBV4-3|.
TGCGCCAGCAGCCCCTCCTTTGAGCGGCACTCCTACGAGCAGTACTTC
CASSPSFERHSYEQYF
>.|TRBJ1-2|TRBV18|TRBD1
TGTGCCAGCTCACCTGGGGACAGGGCTTCCTCCAACTATGGCTACACCTTC
CASSPGDRASSNYGYTF
>.|TRBJ2-7|TRBV9|TRBD2
TGTGCCAGCAGCGAGGGGTTACTAGCGGGAGTCAACGAGCAGTACTTC
CASSEGLLAGVNEQYF
>once|TRBJ1-1|TRBV6-6|.
TGTGCCAGCAGTTACGGGGGGGGATGGGCTGAAGCTTTCTTT
CASSYGGGWAEAFF
>.|TRBJ2-1|TRBV5-1|.
TGCGCCAGCAGCCCCCTGACTCGGAGCTCCTACAATGAGCAGTTCTTC
CASSPLTRSSYNEQFF
>.|TRBJ1-1|TRBV29-1|.
TGCAGCATAGGGGGGGGCATCACTGAAGCTTTCTTT
CSIGGGITEAFF
>.|TRBJ2-7|TRBV25-1|.
TGTGCCAGCAGTGAATTCGTACAGGGTGACCACTACGAGCAGTACTTC
CASSEFVQGDHYEQYF
>.|TRBJ2-5|TRBV18|.
TGTGCCAGCTCACCGAGATATTTAGGCGGCCAAGAGACCCAGTACTTC
CASSPRYLGGQETQYF
>.|TRBJ2-7|TRBV13|TRBD2
TGTGCCAGCAGCTTAGGAAGGGGAGGGTTTTACGAGCAGTACTTC
CASSLGRGGFYEQYF
>.|TRBJ2-5|TRBV30|TRBD2
TGTGCCTTAGCTAGCGGGAGAGAGACCCAGTACTTC
CALASGRETQYF
>few|TRBJ1-4|TRBV28|.
TGTGCCAGCAGTTTAGACGTGACGGGGACTAATGAAAAACTGTTTTTT
CASSLDVTGTNEKLFF
>.|TRBJ2-1|TRBV29-1|TRBD2
TGCAGCGTTGAAGATCCGGGACTAGTTCTCTTC
CSVEDPGLVLF
>.|TRBJ2-1|TRBV7-3|TRBD1
TGTGCCAGCAGCGGAGGACAGGGGTGGAATGAGCAGTTCTTC
CASSGGQGWNEQFF
>.|TRBJ2-3|TRBV15|.
TGTGCCACCAGCAGAGATCCAGCGGCCACAGATACGCAGTATTTT
CATSRDPAATDTQYF
>.|TRBJ2-1|TRBV15|TRBD1
TGTGCCACCGGCCGGGACAGGGGAGGAAATGAGCAGTTCTTC
CATGRDRGGNEQFF
>.|TRBJ2-7|TRBV27|TRBD1
TGTGCCAGCAGGACCCTCACCGGGACAGAAAGGGAGCAGTACTTC
CASRTLTGTEREQYF
>.|TRBJ2-7|TRBV30|TRBD1
TGTGCCTGGAAAATGGAGGACAGGGAAGATACGAGGCAGTACTTC
CAWKMEDREDTRQYF
>.|TRBJ2-5|TRBV5-4|TRBD1
TGTGCCAGCAGCTTAACAGGGGGGTACCAAGAGACCCAGTACTTC
CASSLTGGYQETQYF
>.|TRBJ2-7|TRBV6-1|TRBD1
TGTGCCAGCTTGACAGGGGTGAACTCCTACGAGCAGTACTTC
CASLTGVNSYEQYF
>.|TRBJ2-3|TRBV9|.
TGTGCCAGCAGCGTAGCCGGAGATACGCAGTATTTT
CASSVAGDTQYF
>.|TRBJ2-3|TRBV2|.
TGTGCCACCCCACTCGGGGGGCCGTCAGATACGCAGTATTTT
CATPLGGPSDTQYF
>.|TRBJ2-7|TRBV4-3|.
TGCGCCAGCAGCCAAGGGGTAAGGGGAGGACCCTACGAGCAGTACTTC
CASSQGVRGGPYEQYF
>.|TRBJ1-5|TRBV18|.
TGTGCCAGCTGCTACCAGCCCCAGCATTTT
CASCYQPQHF
>.|TRBJ2-4|TRBV27|TRBD1
TGTGCCAGCAGTGCGATCTCCGGGACAGGTGAAAACATTCAGTACTTC
CASSAISGTGENIQYF
>once|TRBJ1-3|TRBV30|.
TGTGCCTGGTCAGGGGGAAACACCATATATTTT
CAWSGGNTIYF
>once|TRBJ2-1|TRBV27|.
TGTGCCAGCAGTTTAAGGGAGGGGGATGAGCAGTTCTTC
CASSLREGDEQFF
>once|TRBJ1-2|TRBV15|TRBD1
TGTGCCACCAGCGCAGACAGGGGGGGCTATGGCTACACCTTC
CATSADRGGYGYTF
>.|TRBJ2-7|TRBV7-2|.
TGTGCCAGCAGCTCCCAGCCGGGGGGCCACGAGCAGTACTTC
CASSSQPGGHEQYF
>.|TRBJ2-7|TRBV28|.
TGTGCCAGCAGACCACAGGGGGGGACCTACGAGCAGTACTTC
CASRPQGGTYEQYF
>.|TRBJ2-1|TRBV27|.
TGTGCCAGCAGGGGCAGTTCGTGGAATGAGCAGTTCTTC
CASRGSSWNEQFF
>.|TRBJ1-1|TRBV30|.
TGTGCCTGGAGTGTTTATCCGTACACTGAAGCTTTCTTT
CAWSVYPYTEAFF
>.|TRBJ1-5|TRBV10-2|.
TGCGCCACCTTTTCCGGACAGCGTGGTCAGCCCCAGCATTTT
CATFSGQRGQPQHF
>.|TRBJ2-1|TRBV7-2|.
TGTGCCAGCAGCCTGGGACAATACAATGAGCAGTTCTTC
CASSLGQYNEQFF
>.|TRBJ1-1|TRBV2|TRBD1
TGTGCCAGAAACAGGGGAGGCAACACTGAAGCTTTCTTT
CARNRGGNTEAFF
>.|TRBJ2-1|TRBV6-5|TRBD1
TGTGCCAGCAGTTACGACAGGGGGGACAATGAGCAGTTCTTC
CASSYDRGDNEQFF
>once|TRBJ2-5|TRBV7-2|TRBD2
TGTGCCAACGCGGTAGCGGGAGGTTTATACACCCAGTACTTC
CANAVAGGLYTQYF
>.|TRBJ2-6|TRBV15|.
TGTGCCACCAGCCGCGCCCGTACTGGGGCCAACGTCCTGACTTTC
CATSRARTGANVLTF
>.|TRBJ1-5|TRBV16|.
TGTGCCAGCAGATCTGCAGGGAATCAGCCCCAGCATTTT
CASRSAGNQPQHF